This TCR beta chain was observed in a study of blood T cell repertoires in COVID-19. Study context: Spain, Italy and the United States supplied samples that represented acute and convalescent COVID-19. T cells, B-cell-depleted T cells, or PBMCs supplied cDNA or gDNA.

Study processing details: The assay estimated nucleated cells by amplifying reference gene primers. The data were produced by immunoSEQ multiplex PCR, yet TCRdb's version contains in-frame clones alone and is incomplete. The V and J calls and clone size were taken over from that table, and D and trimming were inferred from the DNA. The data show about 240,000 clones, with around 90% seen just once and roughly 7% held by the top ten. Sequencing used peripheral blood. The TCR sequence derives from a man between 60 and 70 years old who had recovered from COVID-19.

This chain's CDR3 is CASSQDRGQYGYTF. CDR3 DNA: TGTGCCAGCAGCCAAGACAGGGGGCAATATGGCTACACCTTC. The chain joins TRBV3-1 (or the pseudogene TRBV3-2) to TRBJ1-2; the match to TRBD1 covers 8 bases. The CDR3 consists of 14 residues. V trimming: 0 bases; J trimming: 5 bases; junction bases outside the gene matches: 2. Looked up from germline, CDR1 is LGHDT and CDR2 is YNNKEL (reference sequence).